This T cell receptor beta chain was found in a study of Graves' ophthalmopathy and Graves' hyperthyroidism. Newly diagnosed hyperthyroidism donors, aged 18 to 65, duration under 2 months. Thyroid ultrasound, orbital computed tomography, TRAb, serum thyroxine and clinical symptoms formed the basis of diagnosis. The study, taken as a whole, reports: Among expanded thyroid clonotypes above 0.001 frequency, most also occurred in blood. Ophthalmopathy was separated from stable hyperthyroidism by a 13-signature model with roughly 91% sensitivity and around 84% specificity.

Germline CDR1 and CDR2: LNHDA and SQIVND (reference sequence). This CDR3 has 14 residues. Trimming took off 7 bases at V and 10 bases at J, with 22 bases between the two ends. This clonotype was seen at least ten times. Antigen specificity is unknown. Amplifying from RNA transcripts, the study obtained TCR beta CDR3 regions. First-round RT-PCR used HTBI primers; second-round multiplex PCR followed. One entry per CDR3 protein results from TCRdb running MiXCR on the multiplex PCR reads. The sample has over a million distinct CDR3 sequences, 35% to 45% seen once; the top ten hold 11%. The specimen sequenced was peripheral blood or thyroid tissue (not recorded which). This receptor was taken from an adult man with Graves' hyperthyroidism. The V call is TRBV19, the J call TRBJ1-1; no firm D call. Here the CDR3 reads CASKEWGGLQRAFF. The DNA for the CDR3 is TGTGCCAGTAAAGAGTGGGGAGGTCTCCAGCGAGCTTTCTTT.